The sequence of this T cell receptor beta chain was determined in a study of control samples from healthy donors and cancer patients. Sequencing used immunoSEQ multiplex PCR; TCRdb keeps in-frame clones, though not all of them. The data show about 100,000 clones, 75% to 90% seen once. The CDR3 runs to 15 residues. Germline CDR1 SGDLS, CDR2 YYNGEE. Trimming stripped 0 bases from V and 8 bases from J, with 17 bases between. The sequence was collected from a man younger than 40 in good health. Sequencing was done on a sample of blood. The chain recombines TRBV9 with TRBJ2-5; D is possibly TRBD1 or TRBD2 (7 bases each). The CDR3 protein is CASSVEGAASGTQYF. In DNA, the CDR3 is TGTGCCAGCAGCGTAGAGGGGGCGGCTAGCGGTACCCAGTACTTC.